This paragraph covers one TCR beta chain sequence. What it binds is not known. Nominal health characterized the donors when sampled, though unrecorded immune exposures were likely. These data originate in a study of cytomegalovirus exposure and HLA in healthy donors. Study-level information: Of around 400 genotyped donors, 81% grouped in the Caucasian-associated ancestry cluster. General study findings and limits: Whilst most TCR sequences proved rare, a subset of public TCRs occurred across many donors. Cytomegalovirus-associated TCR beta chains were listed, numbering 150 to 200.

Trimming pared 5 bases from V and 8 bases from J, leaving 19 bases between. The CDR3 covers 14 residues. Germline CDR1 is SGHRS and CDR2 is YFSETQ. Vbeta (60) and Jbeta (13) primers were used in the PCR. Profiling relied on immunoSEQ multiplex PCR, and the TCRdb table lists in-frame clones only, not all of them. The sample has some 90,000 clones; roughly 80% are singletons. The rearrangement joins TRBV5-1 to TRBJ1-2; tentative D call: TRBD1 (6 bases). Sample: PBMCs. The clonotype was recovered from a woman between 50 and 59 years old in good health and CMV-seropositive. CDR3 in DNA: TGCGCCAGCAGACCTGGGGGCGAGCAGGGCGGCTACACCTTC. Its translation is CASRPGGEQGGYTF. Full variable domain (rest looked up from reference TRBV5-1 and TRBJ1-2): KAGVTQTPRYLIKTRGQQVTLSCSPISGHRSVSWYQQTPGQGLQFLFEYFSETQRNKGNFPGRFSGRQFSNSRSEMNVSTLELGDSALYLCASRPGGEQGGYTFGSGTRLTVV.